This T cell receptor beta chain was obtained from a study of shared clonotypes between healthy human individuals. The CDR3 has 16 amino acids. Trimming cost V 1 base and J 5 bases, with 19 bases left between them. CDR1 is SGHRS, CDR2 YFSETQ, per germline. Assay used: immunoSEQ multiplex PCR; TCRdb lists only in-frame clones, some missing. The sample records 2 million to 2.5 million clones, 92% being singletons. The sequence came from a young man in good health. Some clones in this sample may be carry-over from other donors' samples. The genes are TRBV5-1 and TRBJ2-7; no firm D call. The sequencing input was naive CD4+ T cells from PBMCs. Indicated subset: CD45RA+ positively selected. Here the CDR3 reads CASSLSPPELLDEQYF. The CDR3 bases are TGCGCCAGCAGCTTGAGCCCCCCAGAACTATTGGACGAGCAGTACTTC.